The next 4 T cell receptor beta chains were all read from a single sample in a study of spatial heterogeneity in lung cancer. Study observations and caveats: Higher tumor mutation counts went along with higher counts of expanded intratumoral alpha and beta TCRs.

Their recognized antigens are unknown. Via MiXCR, TCRdb re-called the 5' RACE reads, giving one row per CDR3 protein. The table has 7,000 to 9,500 distinct CDR3 sequences, roughly 5.5% seen once; the top ten hold 20% to 25%. As for time point: sample taken at primary tumor resection. The sequencing here drew on lung tumor tissue, taken at surgery. The receptors shown here come from a female donor with early-stage non-small cell lung cancer.

This clonotype has at least ten counts. This rearrangement joins TRBV5-1 to TRBJ1-1; 9 bases fit TRBD1. V trimming: 4 bases; J trimming: 1 base; junction bases outside the gene matches: 5. CDR3 length: 15 amino acids. Germline-derived CDR1 and CDR2 are SGHRS and YFSETQ. CDR3 sequence reads: CASSQLGQGNTEAFF. In DNA form, the CDR3 reads TGCGCCAGCAGCCAGCTGGGACAGGGGAACACTGAAGCTTTCTTT.

This clonotype was seen at least ten times. The chain has TRBV6-2 or TRBV6-3 and TRBJ2-1; D gene uncertain. The germline V gene has CDR1 MNHEY and CDR2 SVGEGT. The CDR3 runs to 17 residues. The V end was cut by 2 bases, the J end by 1 base, with 15 bases between. CDR3 amino acids: CASSYRDVAKSYNEQFF. The DNA of the CDR3 is TGTGCCAGCAGTTACCGCGACGTAGCTAAGTCCTACAATGAGCAGTTCTTC.

This clonotype was seen many times. The chain joins TRBV7-2 to TRBJ1-5; possible D gene TRBD1, 6 bases. Germline V gene data show CDR1 as SGHTA and CDR2 as FQGNSA. Trimming removed 5 bases at V and 7 bases at J, with 12 bases between. The CDR3 spans 13 residues. The CDR3 bases are TGTGCCAGCAGCCCCCGGACAGCCCAGCCCCAGCATTTT. The encoded protein is CASSPRTAQPQHF.

By sample share, this clonotype is medium-sized. The gene calls are TRBV28 and TRBJ2-7; possibly TRBD2 for D (5 bases). This CDR3 region has 15 residues. The germline V and J ends were trimmed by 4 bases and 4 bases, with 17 bases remaining between them. Germline assignment: CDR1 MDHEN and CDR2 SYDVKM. In nucleotides, the CDR3 is TGTGCCAGCAGTTCCCGGCCGGGCGGAGGATACGAGCAGTACTTC. It yields the protein CASSSRPGGGYEQYF.